The 32 T cell receptor beta chains below all came from one sample that was sequenced in a study of human T cells and chemical hapten exposure. The time point is: patch test 3, about 24 weeks after DPC sensitization. As for treatment: therapeutic diphenylcyclopropenone sensitization with weekly scalp DPC. Using its own MiXCR run on the RACE reads, TCRdb lists one record per CDR3 protein. Found here are approximately 110,000 distinct CDR3 sequences, under 40% of them singletons; the top ten hold about 2.9%. The sequenced sample was whole blood, obtained in connection with sensitization to the hapten diphenylcyclopropenone (DPC). Receptor source: a man in his forties with alopecia areata. Some clones in this sample may be carry-over from other donors' samples.

This clonotype was seen at least ten times. This rearrangement joins TRBV27 to TRBJ2-1, with D tentatively TRBD1 or TRBD2 (7 bases each). CDR1 and CDR2 (germline): MNHEY, SMNVEV (reference sequence). The V gene lost 10 bases and the J gene lost 7 bases, with 20 bases spanning the gap. The CDR3 extends over 14 amino acids. The CDR3 loop is CATGRGGGKNEQFF. The DNA for the CDR3 is TGTGCCACCGGGCGGGGAGGGGGCAAGAATGAGCAGTTCTTC.

Regarding this clonotype: Sequence at one end of the junction differs from germline and may be a read error. V and J are TRBV7-9 and TRBJ1-2; 9 bases fit TRBD1. The CDR3 length is 11 residues. Germline V gene lookup returns CDR1 SEHNR and CDR2 FQNEAQ (reference sequence). CDR3 amino acids: CASSSGDRVNF. The DNA for the CDR3 is TGTGCCAGCAGCTCCGGGGACAGGGTAAACTTC.

The rearrangement uses TRBV3-1 and TRBJ2-5; D not resolved. V lost 0 bases, J lost 7 bases, and 15 bases lay in between. Germline V gene lookup returns CDR1 LGHDT and CDR2 YNNKEL (reference sequence). The CDR3 consists of 15 residues. The chain's CDR3 is CASSQDTLALGTQYF. Written as DNA, the CDR3 is TGTGCCAGCAGCCAAGATACGTTAGCTCTGGGGACCCAGTACTTC.

In its sample, this clonotype was seen a few times. The CDR3 DNA follows: TGTGCCAGCAACCTACACAGCTTGGGGGAAAAACTGTTTTTT. Protein product: CASNLHSLGEKLFF. This chain links TRBV12-3 or TRBV12-4 with TRBJ1-4; D uncertain. V lost 7 bases to trimming and J lost 8 bases, with 17 bases between them. The CDR3 length is 14 residues.

The chain combines TRBV6-2 or TRBV6-3 with TRBJ2-1; D is unresolved. V was shortened by 0 bases and J by 12 bases, with 6 bases between the two germline ends. Germline values: CDR1 MNHEY, CDR2 SVGEGT. This CDR3 has 11 amino acids. The CDR3 spells CASSYSSTQFF. The CDR3 nucleotides read TGTGCCAGCAGTTACTCTAGCACGCAGTTCTTC.

In this sample, this clonotype turned up a few times. CDR3 in amino acids: CASSLEGRREGEQYV. In DNA form, the CDR3 reads TGCGCCAGCAGCTTGGAAGGTCGGCGGGAAGGCGAGCAGTACGTC. The rearrangement uses TRBV5-1 and TRBJ2-7; TRBD2 is a possible D gene (6 bases). The V end lost 0 bases, the J end lost 6 bases, and 16 bases lay between the germline ends. CDR1 is SGHRS and CDR2 is YFSETQ in the germline V gene. The CDR3 loop spans 15 amino acids.

The DNA of the CDR3 is TGTGCCAGCAGTCAGCCGGACAGGGTCCATCAGCCCCAGCATTTT. Protein sequence: CASSQPDRVHQPQHF. The chain joins TRBV6-2 or TRBV6-3 to TRBJ1-5, with 8 nucleotides matching TRBD1. The V and J ends lost 5 bases and 5 bases, in that order; junction bases with no gene match: 8. This CDR3 has 15 amino acids. Germline-derived CDR1 and CDR2 are MNHEY and SVGEGT.

The CDR3 DNA reads TGCAGCGTTGAAGTGGCGCAGATAGGCGAGCAGTACTTC. Encoded protein: CSVEVAQIGEQYF. The chain joins TRBV29-1 to TRBJ2-7; D unclear. V lost 1 base and J lost 6, with 13 bases in between. CDR3 length: 13 residues. Germline values: CDR1 SQVTM, CDR2 ANQGSEA.

This chain uses TRBV5-1 with TRBJ2-3, with D perhaps given as TRBD1 or TRBD2 (5 bases each). The CDR3 loop spans 17 amino acids. The germline gives CDR1 SGHRS, CDR2 YFSETQ. Trimming removed 0 bases at V and 2 bases at J, with 16 bases between. This chain's CDR3 is CASSLGDLERVTDTQYF. CDR3 in DNA: TGCGCCAGCAGCTTGGGGGACCTGGAGAGGGTCACAGATACGCAGTATTTT.

This clonotype has a handful of counts. V is TRBV7-2 and J is TRBJ1-1; D is unclear. Germline V CDR1 and CDR2: SGHTA, FQGNSA. V lost 0 bases and J 3 bases, leaving 5 bases between the germline ends. The CDR3 has 13 amino acids. The CDR3 spells CASSLARYTEAFF. CDR3 nucleotides: TGTGCCAGCAGCTTAGCACGTTACACTGAAGCTTTCTTT. The full variable domain, in which reference TRBV7-2 and TRBJ1-1 provide the parts outside the CDR3, is GAGVSQSPSNKVTEKGKDVELRCDPISGHTALYWYRQSLGQGLEFLIYFQGNSAPDKSGLPSDRFSAERTGGSVSTLTIQRTQQEDSAVYLCASSLARYTEAFFGQGTRLTVV.

This clonotype appeared a few times. V usage is TRBV29-1 and J usage is TRBJ2-7, with D possibly TRBD2 on 5 matching bases. Germline CDR1 reads SQVTM; CDR2 reads ANQGSEA. V shed 7 bases and J shed 7 bases, with 23 bases lying between them. CDR3 length: 14 residues. The CDR3 nucleotides are TGCAGCGCCGCGGCTCGGGCTAAGCCGGGGGAGCAGTACGTC. Its protein product is CSAAARAKPGEQYV.

The chain links TRBV18 to TRBJ1-6; D unclear. The CDR3 totals 15 residues. The ends were cut back, 1 base at V and 7 bases at J, with 11 bases in the middle. From germline, CDR1 is KGHSH and CDR2 LQKENI. DNA for the CDR3: TGTGCCAGCTCACCACTCCAGACGGAAAATTCACCCCTCCACTTT. This translates into CASSPLQTENSPLHF. Filled out from reference TRBV18 and TRBJ1-6, the complete variable domain reads NAGVMQNPRHLVRRRGQEARLRCSPMKGHSHVYWYRQLPEEGLKFMVYLQKENIIDESGMPKERFSAEFPKEGPSILRIQQVVRGDSAAYFCASSPLQTENSPLHFGNGTRLTVT.

This clonotype has more than one count but fewer than ten. This chain uses TRBV7-2 with TRBJ2-1; 13 bases line up with TRBD2. The CDR3 is made up of 20 amino acids. Per germline, CDR1 SGHTA and CDR2 FQGNSA. The J segment lost 3 bases and the V segment lost 4 bases, leaving 15 bases of the junction unmatched. This chain's CDR3 is CASSSTLAGGSLGHYNEQFF. The CDR3 DNA reads TGTGCCAGCAGCTCTACACTAGCGGGAGGGTCCTTGGGGCACTACAATGAGCAGTTCTTC.

The chain employs TRBV29-1 and TRBJ2-3, with 9 positions matching TRBD2. J was trimmed by 3 bases and V by 3 bases; bases with no gene match: 7. From germline, CDR1 is SQVTM and CDR2 ANQGSEA. The CDR3 is 15 residues long. The CDR3 loop reads CSVEGASGKTDTQYF. DNA of the CDR3: TGCAGCGTTGAGGGGGCTAGCGGGAAAACAGATACGCAGTATTTT.

The gene calls are TRBV7-9 and TRBJ1-4; tentative D call: TRBD1 (5 bases). V lost 4 bases, J lost 0 bases, and 15 bases lay in between. Germline lookup yields CDR1 SEHNR and CDR2 FQNEAQ (reference sequence). CDR3 size: 17 residues. CDR3 in DNA: TGTGCCAGCAGCTCCCCGTTGGGGGACGCAACTAATGAAAAACTGTTTTTT. Protein: CASSSPLGDATNEKLFF.

This clonotype was observed a few times. The rearrangement uses TRBV6-6 and TRBJ1-6; D is perhaps TRBD1 (6 bases). CDR3 size: 17 residues. Germline V gene lookup returns CDR1 MNHNY and CDR2 SVGAGI (reference sequence). Trimming cost V 7 bases and J 7 bases, with 23 bases left between them. In DNA form, the CDR3 reads TGTGCCAGCACTCCCCGAGGGCCAGGGGACCGAAATTCACCCCTCCACTTT. Its translation is CASTPRGPGDRNSPLHF.

The chain is built from TRBV28 and TRBJ1-2, with D unresolved. This CDR3 region has 14 residues. V was shortened by 2 bases and J by 1 base, with 8 bases between the two germline ends. Germline V gene data show CDR1 as MDHEN and CDR2 as SYDVKM. CDR3 bases: TGTGCCAGCAGTTTAGCCAGCTTTAACTATGGCTACACCTTC. Its protein is CASSLASFNYGYTF.

With regard to this clonotype: At one boundary the junction diverges from the germline segment, which might be a read error. The chain carries TRBV28 and TRBJ2-4; possible D gene TRBD2, 6 bases. This CDR3 is 10 amino acids long. Per germline, CDR1 MDHEN and CDR2 SYDVKM. DNA for the CDR3: TGTGCCAGCGGGGTCGGGACTCTCACTTTT. Translating gives CASGVGTLTF. The full variable domain, in which reference TRBV28 and TRBJ2-4 provide the parts outside the CDR3, is DVKVTQSSRYLVKRTGEKVFLECVQDMDHENMFWYRQDPGLGLRLIYFSYDVKMKEKGDIPEGYSVSREKKERFSLILESASTNQTSMYLCASGVGTLTFGAGTRLSVL.

The rearrangement joins TRBV4-3 to TRBJ2-1, with 7 bases that match TRBD2. The ends lost 4 bases at V and 10 bases at J; junction bases unmatched: 10. The CDR3 spans 14 residues. Germline V gene lookup returns CDR1 LGHNA and CDR2 YSLEER. CDR3: CASSLYNGGGEQFF. DNA of the CDR3: TGCGCCAGCAGCCTCTACAACGGGGGAGGGGAGCAGTTCTTC.

The chain is built from TRBV5-4 and TRBJ2-3; D not certain. This CDR3 is 14 amino acids long. The germline CDR1 and CDR2 sequences are SGHNT and YYREEE (reference sequence). Trimming shortened V by 2 bases and J by 1 base, and 8 bases separated the two germline ends. The CDR3: CASSFGPGTDTQYF. For the CDR3, the DNA is TGTGCCAGCAGCTTCGGACCGGGCACAGATACGCAGTATTTT.

This chain connects TRBV20-1 to TRBJ2-5; 8 nucleotides align to TRBD1. Germline lookup yields CDR1 DFQATT and CDR2 SNEGSKA (reference sequence). V lost 6 bases and J lost 2; bases outside the gene matches: 8. This CDR3 region has 14 residues. The CDR3 coding sequence is TGCAGTGCACCGGACAGGGCGGGGCAAGAGACCCAGTACTTC. The encoded protein is CSAPDRAGQETQYF.

V and J are TRBV30 and TRBJ2-6, with a weak D call TRBD1 (6 bases). Per the germline V gene, CDR1 is GTSNPN and CDR2 is SVGIG (reference sequence). This CDR3 has 14 amino acids. V lost 4 bases and J lost 0, with 7 bases in between. DNA for the CDR3: TGTGCCTGGACGGACAGCTCTGGGGCCAACGTCCTGACTTTC. Amino acid sequence: CAWTDSSGANVLTF.

As regards this clonotype: Without the conserved terminal phenylalanine or tryptophan, this CDR3 likely stems from a read error. The rearrangement uses TRBV20-1 and TRBJ2-1; 10 bases are shared with TRBD2. The CDR3 consists of 14 residues. After removal of 2 bases from V and 9 bases from J, the junction contained 7 bases not matched to a gene. In germline, CDR1 is DFQATT, CDR2 SNEGSKA (reference sequence). In DNA form, the CDR3 reads TGCAGTGCTAGAAAAGCGGGAGGGGGAGGTGAGCAGTTCTTA. It is translated as CSARKAGGGGEQFL.

The V gene is TRBV2, the J gene TRBJ2-1; D is undetermined. The CDR3 is made up of 12 amino acids. V gave up 7 bases and J gave up 4 bases, with 8 bases separating them. The germline V gene encodes CDR1 SNHLY and CDR2 FYNNEI. DNA for the CDR3: TGTGCCAGCACTGATCTGTACAATGAGCAGTTCTTC. Its translation is CASTDLYNEQFF.

This clonotype was counted between two and nine times. J is TRBJ2-6 and V is TRBV18; 8 positions match TRBD1. Per germline, CDR1 KGHSH and CDR2 LQKENI. V lost 1 base and J lost 2; bases outside the gene matches: 4. The CDR3 contains 17 residues. The CDR3 DNA reads TGTGCCAGCTCACCACTAGGACAGGGCGCTGGGGCCAACGTCCTGACTTTC. Translation: CASSPLGQGAGANVLTF.

The chain is built from TRBV7-3 and TRBJ2-3; 15 bases are shared with TRBD2. CDR1 and CDR2 from the germline V gene are SGHTA and FQGTGA. This CDR3 region has 18 residues. Trimming took 4 bases from V and 4 from J; bases not matched to a gene: 9. CDR3 in amino acids: CASSSRGLAGGIPDTQYF. In nucleotides, the CDR3 is TGTGCCAGCAGCTCCCGCGGACTAGCGGGAGGGATCCCAGATACGCAGTATTTT.

In DNA, the CDR3 is TGTGCCAGCAGCGGGGATCCCAGCCTCGAGCAGTACGTC. This sequence encodes CASSGDPSLEQYV. The V gene is TRBV7-9, the J gene TRBJ2-7, with unresolved D. Germline assignment: CDR1 SEHNR and CDR2 FQNEAQ (reference sequence). The V gene lost 5 bases and the J gene lost 6 bases, with 14 bases spanning the gap. This CDR3 region has 13 residues.

The chain joins TRBV12-3 or TRBV12-4 to TRBJ2-1; the D is unclear. CDR3 length equals 12 residues. V lost 5 bases and J lost 9, with 11 bases in between. The CDR3 region is CASSVEVGEQFF. The CDR3 DNA reads TGTGCCAGCAGTGTTGAGGTGGGTGAGCAGTTCTTC.

This clonotype has a handful of counts. This rearrangement joins TRBV10-3 to TRBJ2-3; maybe TRBD1 (5 bases). The V end was cut by 2 bases, the J end by 2 bases, with 8 bases between. Per germline, CDR1 ENHRY and CDR2 SYGVKD. This CDR3 is 14 amino acids long. CDR3 amino acids: CAISEGHTTDTQYF. CDR3 nucleotides: TGTGCCATCAGTGAGGGACACACCACAGATACGCAGTATTTT.

This clonotype has more than one count but fewer than ten. The chain couples TRBV10-3 to TRBJ2-6; no definite D call. Per the germline V gene, CDR1 is ENHRY and CDR2 is SYGVKD. V was cut by 8 bases and J by 0 bases, with 5 bases left in between. The CDR3 consists of 13 residues. CDR3 region: CAILSSGANVLTF. CDR3 nucleotides: TGTGCCATCCTCTCCTCTGGGGCCAACGTCCTGACTTTC.

The chain carries TRBV5-1 and TRBJ2-3; unclear D gene. Germline values: CDR1 SGHRS, CDR2 YFSETQ. The V gene lost 4 bases and the J gene lost 6 bases, with 9 bases spanning the gap. The CDR3 loop spans 12 amino acids. CDR3 sequence (DNA): TGCGCCAGCAGCGTTAATGGGGATACGCAGTATTTT. Translation gives CASSVNGDTQYF. Full variable domain (outside the CDR3, taken from reference TRBV5-1 and TRBJ2-3): KAGVTQTPRYLIKTRGQQVTLSCSPISGHRSVSWYQQTPGQGLQFLFEYFSETQRNKGNFPGRFSGRQFSNSRSEMNVSTLELGDSALYLCASSVNGDTQYFGPGTRLTVL.

The sample holds a few counts of this clonotype. This rearrangement joins TRBV11-3 to TRBJ2-2; D possibly uses TRBD1 or TRBD2 (7 bases each). This CDR3 region has 16 residues. CDR1 SGHNT and CDR2 YENEEA come from the germline V gene. The ends were cut back, 5 bases at V and 6 bases at J, with 19 bases in the middle. Here the CDR3 reads CASSPGTAAGAGELFF. The DNA for the CDR3 is TGTGCCAGCAGCCCAGGGACAGCGGCGGGGGCCGGGGAGCTGTTTTTT.